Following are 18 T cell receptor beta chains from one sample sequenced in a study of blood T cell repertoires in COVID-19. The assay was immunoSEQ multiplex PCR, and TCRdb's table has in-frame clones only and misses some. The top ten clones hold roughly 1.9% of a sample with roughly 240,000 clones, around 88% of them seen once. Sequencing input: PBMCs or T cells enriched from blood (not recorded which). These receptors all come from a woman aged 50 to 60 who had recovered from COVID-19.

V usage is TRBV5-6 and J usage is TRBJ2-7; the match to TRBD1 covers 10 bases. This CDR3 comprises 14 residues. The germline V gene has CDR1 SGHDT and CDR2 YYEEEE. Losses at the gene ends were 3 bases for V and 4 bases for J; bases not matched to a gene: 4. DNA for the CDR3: TGTGCCAGCAGCTGGGACAGGGGCCTATACGAGCAGTACTTC. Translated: CASSWDRGLYEQYF.

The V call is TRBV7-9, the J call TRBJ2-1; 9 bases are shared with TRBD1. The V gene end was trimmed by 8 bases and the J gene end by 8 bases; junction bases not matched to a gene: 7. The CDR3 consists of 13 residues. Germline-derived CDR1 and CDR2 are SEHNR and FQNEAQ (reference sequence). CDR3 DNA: TGTGCCAGCGGGACAGGGTGGGTGTATGAGCAGTTCTTC. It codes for CASGTGWVYEQFF.

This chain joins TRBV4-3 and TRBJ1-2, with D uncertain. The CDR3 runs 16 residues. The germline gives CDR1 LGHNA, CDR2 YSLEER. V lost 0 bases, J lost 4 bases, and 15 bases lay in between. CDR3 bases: TGCGCCAGCAGCCAAGATTATGGGGAGGCTACCTATGGCTACACCTTC. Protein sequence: CASSQDYGEATYGYTF.

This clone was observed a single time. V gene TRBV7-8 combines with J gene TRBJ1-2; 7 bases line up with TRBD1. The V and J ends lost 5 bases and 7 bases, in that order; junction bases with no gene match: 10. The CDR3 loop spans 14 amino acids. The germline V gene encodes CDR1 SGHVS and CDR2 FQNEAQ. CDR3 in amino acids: CASSGRTGSFGYTF. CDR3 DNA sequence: TGTGCCAGCAGCGGTCGGACAGGCTCGTTTGGCTACACCTTC.

CDR3 bases: TGTGCCAGCAGCTTTCAAGCGAGCCAAGAGACCCAGTACTTC. Translating gives CASSFQASQETQYF. This chain connects TRBV7-2 to TRBJ2-5, with D unclear. Trimming cost V 3 bases and J 1 base, with 9 bases left between them. Looked up from germline, CDR1 is SGHTA and CDR2 is FQGNSA. This CDR3 comprises 14 residues.

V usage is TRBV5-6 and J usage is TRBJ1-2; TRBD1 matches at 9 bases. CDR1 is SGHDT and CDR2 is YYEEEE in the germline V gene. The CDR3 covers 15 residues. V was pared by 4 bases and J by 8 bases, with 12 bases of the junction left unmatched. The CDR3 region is CASSRRDRVYRGYTF. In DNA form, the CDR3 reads TGTGCCAGCAGCCGACGGGACAGGGTGTACCGAGGCTACACCTTC.

Here the CDR3 DNA reads TGCGCCAGCAGCCACACTAGCGGGGGGGCCGCCGGGGAGCTGTTTTTT. Protein: CASSHTSGGAAGELFF. The V gene is TRBV4-3, the J gene TRBJ2-2, with 13 bases aligning to TRBD2. The CDR3 sequence is 16 residues long. Germline CDR1 is LGHNA and CDR2 is YSLEER. Trimming at V came to 3 bases and at J to 6 bases, leaving 4 bases not matched to a gene.

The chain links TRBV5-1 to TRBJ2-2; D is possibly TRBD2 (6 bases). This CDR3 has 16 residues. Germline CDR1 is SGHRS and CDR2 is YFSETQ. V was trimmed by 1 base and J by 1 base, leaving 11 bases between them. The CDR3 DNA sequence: TGCGCCAGCAGCTTGTTCCCGGGAGAGAACACCGGGGAGCTGTTTTTT. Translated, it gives CASSLFPGENTGELFF.

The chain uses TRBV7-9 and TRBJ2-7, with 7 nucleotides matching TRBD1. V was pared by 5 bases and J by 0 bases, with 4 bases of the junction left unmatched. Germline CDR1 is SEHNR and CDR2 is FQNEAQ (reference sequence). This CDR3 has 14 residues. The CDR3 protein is CASSLGTDSYEQYF. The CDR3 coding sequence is TGTGCCAGCAGCCTGGGGACAGACTCCTACGAGCAGTACTTC.

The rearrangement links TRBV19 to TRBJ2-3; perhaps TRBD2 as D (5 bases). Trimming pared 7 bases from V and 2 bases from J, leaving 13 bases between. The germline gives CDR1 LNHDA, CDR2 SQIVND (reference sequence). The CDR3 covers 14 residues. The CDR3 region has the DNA TGTGCCAGTACCCTAGCCGGAGACACAGATACGCAGTATTTT. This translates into CASTLAGDTDTQYF. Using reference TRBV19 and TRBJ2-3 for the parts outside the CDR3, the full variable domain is DGGITQSPKYLFRKEGQNVTLSCEQNLNHDAMYWYRQDPGQGLRLIYYSQIVNDFQKGDIAEGYSVSREKKESFPLTVTSAQKNPTAFYLCASTLAGDTDTQYFGPGTRLTVL.

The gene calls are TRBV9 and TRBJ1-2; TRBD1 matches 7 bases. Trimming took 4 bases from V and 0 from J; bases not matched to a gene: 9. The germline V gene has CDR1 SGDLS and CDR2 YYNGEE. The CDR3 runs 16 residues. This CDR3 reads CASSQTGTAANYGYTF. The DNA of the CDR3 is TGTGCCAGCAGCCAAACCGGGACAGCAGCTAACTATGGCTACACCTTC.

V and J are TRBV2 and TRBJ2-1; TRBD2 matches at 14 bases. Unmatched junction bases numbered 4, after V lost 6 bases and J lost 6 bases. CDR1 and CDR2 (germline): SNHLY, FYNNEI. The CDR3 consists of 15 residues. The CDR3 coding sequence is TGTGCCAGCAGCCGGGGGACTAGCGGGAGCAATGAGCAGTTCTTC. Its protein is CASSRGTSGSNEQFF.

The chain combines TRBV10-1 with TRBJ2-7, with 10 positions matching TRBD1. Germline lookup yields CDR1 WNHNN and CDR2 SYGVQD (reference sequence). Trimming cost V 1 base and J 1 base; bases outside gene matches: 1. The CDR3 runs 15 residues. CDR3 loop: CASSEWGQGSYEQYF. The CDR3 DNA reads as TGCGCCAGCAGTGAGTGGGGACAGGGGTCCTACGAGCAGTACTTC.

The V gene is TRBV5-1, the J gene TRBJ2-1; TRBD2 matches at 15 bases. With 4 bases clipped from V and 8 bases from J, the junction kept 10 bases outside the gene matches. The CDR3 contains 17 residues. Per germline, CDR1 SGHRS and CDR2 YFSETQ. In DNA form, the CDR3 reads TGCGCCAGCAGCCCTCGGACTAGCGGGGGGGCTGTGGATGAGCAGTTCTTC. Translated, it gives CASSPRTSGGAVDEQFF.

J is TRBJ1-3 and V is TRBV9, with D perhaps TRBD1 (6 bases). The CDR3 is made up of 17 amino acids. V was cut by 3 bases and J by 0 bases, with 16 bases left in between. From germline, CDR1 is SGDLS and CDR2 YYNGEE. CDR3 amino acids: CASSGPRTALSGNTIYF. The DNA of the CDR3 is TGTGCCAGCAGCGGCCCTCGGACAGCTCTCTCTGGAAACACCATATATTTT. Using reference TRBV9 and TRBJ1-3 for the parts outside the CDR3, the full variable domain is DSGVTQTPKHLITATGQRVTLRCSPRSGDLSVYWYQQSLDQGLQFLIQYYNGEERAKGNILERFSAQQFPDLHSELNLSSLELGDSALYFCASSGPRTALSGNTIYFGEGSWLTVV.

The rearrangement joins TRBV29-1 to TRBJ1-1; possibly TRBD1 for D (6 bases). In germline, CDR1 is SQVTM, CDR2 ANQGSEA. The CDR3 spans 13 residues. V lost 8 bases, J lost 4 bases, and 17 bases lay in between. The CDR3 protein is CSFRGGSFTEAFF. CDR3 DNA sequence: TGCAGCTTTAGAGGGGGTAGTTTCACTGAAGCTTTCTTT.

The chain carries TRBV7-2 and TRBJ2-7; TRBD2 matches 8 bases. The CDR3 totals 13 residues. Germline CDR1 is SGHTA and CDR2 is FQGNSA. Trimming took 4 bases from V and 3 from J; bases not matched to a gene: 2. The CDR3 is CASSSGTSYEQYF. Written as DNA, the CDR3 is TGTGCCAGCAGCTCCGGGACTAGCTACGAGCAGTACTTC.

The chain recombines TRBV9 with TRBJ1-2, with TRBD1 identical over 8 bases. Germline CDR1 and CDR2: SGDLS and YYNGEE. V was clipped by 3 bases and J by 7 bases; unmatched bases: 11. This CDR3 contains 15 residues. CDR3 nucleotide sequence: TGTGCCAGCAGCGCGGTGGTCGACAGGGGATTTGGCTACACCTTC. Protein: CASSAVVDRGFGYTF.